The T cell receptor (beta chain) under discussion was sequenced for a study of cytomegalovirus exposure and HLA in healthy donors. Findings of the study overall: Later on, a genetic analysis was performed. It linked a missense variant in DCLRE1C with V- and J-gene trimming of TCR beta. Analyzed later, most CMV-associated TCR beta chains appeared HLA-restricted. Previously analyzed data showed that most TCR beta V segments were productive at a frequency of about 90% or about 30%. CMV antigen specificity was confirmed in vitro for a few CMV-associated chains.

Trimming cost V 5 bases and J 2 bases, with 12 bases left between them. CDR1 MNHEY and CDR2 SVGAGI come from the germline V gene. CDR3 size: 14 residues. This clone was seen once. The antigen is not known. 60 Vbeta and 13 Jbeta primers were used in PCR. TCRdb keeps only in-frame clones here, not all; method: immunoSEQ multiplex PCR. Of 150,000 to 200,000 clones listed, approximately 84% are singletons. The sample consisted of PBMCs. The sequence came from a girl between 5 and 17 years old in good health and CMV-seropositive. The genes are TRBV6-5 and TRBJ1-2; no firm D call. In nucleotides, the CDR3 is TGTGCCAGCAGTAACCCGGGTTTCAACTATGGCTACACCTTC. The encoded protein is CASSNPGFNYGYTF.